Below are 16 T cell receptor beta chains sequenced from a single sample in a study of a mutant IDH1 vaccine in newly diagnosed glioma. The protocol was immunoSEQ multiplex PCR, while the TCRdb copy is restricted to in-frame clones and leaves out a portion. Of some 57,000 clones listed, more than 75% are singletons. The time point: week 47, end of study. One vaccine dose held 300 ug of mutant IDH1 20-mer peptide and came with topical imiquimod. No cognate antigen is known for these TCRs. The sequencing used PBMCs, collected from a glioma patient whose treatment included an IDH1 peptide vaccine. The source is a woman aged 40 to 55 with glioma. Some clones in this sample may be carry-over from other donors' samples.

The CDR3 DNA follows: TGTGCCAGCAGCTTGGGGGGGATCCTCGGATACGAGCAGTACTTC. It codes for CASSLGGILGYEQYF. The chain joins TRBV5-6 to TRBJ2-7; either TRBD1 or TRBD2 may fit D (5 bases each). The germline V and J ends were trimmed by 0 bases and 4 bases, with 14 bases remaining between them. CDR1 is SGHDT and CDR2 is YYEEEE in the germline V gene. The CDR3 covers 15 residues.

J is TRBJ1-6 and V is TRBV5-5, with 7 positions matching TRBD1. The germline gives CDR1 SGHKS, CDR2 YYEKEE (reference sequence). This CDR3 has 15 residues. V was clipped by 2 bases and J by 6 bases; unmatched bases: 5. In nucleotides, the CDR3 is TGTGCCAGCAGCTTAACAGGGGTGCGTAATTCACCCCTCCACTTT. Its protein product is CASSLTGVRNSPLHF.

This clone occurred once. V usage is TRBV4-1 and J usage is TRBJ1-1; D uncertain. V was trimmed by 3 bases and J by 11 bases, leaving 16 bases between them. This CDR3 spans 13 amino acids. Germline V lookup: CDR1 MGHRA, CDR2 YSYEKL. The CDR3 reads CASSQGWQVAAFF. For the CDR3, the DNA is TGCGCCAGCAGCCAGGGCTGGCAAGTTGCGGCTTTCTTT.

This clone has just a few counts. This CDR3 is CARSPPGRGGNQPQHF. As DNA, the CDR3 is TGTGCCAGAAGCCCCCCGGGTAGGGGCGGCAATCAGCCCCAGCATTTT. The chain employs TRBV7-5 and TRBJ1-5; the table's D call, TRBD1, has no DNA check behind it. TRBV7-5 is a pseudogene locus. This CDR3 region has 16 residues.

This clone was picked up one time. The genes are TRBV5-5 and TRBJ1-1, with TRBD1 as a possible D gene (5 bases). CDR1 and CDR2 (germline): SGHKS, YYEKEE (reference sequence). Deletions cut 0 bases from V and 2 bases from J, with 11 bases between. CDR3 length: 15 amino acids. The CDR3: CASSLAGTPNTEAFF. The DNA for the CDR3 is TGTGCCAGCAGCTTGGCCGGGACTCCCAACACTGAAGCTTTCTTT.

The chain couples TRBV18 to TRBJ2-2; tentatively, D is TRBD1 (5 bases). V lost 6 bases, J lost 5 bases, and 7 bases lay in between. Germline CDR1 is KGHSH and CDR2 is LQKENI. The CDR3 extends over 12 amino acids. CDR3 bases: TGTGCCAGCTCGGCAGGGACCGGGGAGCTGTTTTTT. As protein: CASSAGTGELFF.

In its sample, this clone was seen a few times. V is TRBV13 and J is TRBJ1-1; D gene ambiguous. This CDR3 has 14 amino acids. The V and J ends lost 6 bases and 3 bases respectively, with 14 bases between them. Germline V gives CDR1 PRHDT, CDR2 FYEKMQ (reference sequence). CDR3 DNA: TGTGCCAGCAGGGCTCGGGAGGGCCACACTGAAGCTTTCTTT. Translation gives CASRAREGHTEAFF.

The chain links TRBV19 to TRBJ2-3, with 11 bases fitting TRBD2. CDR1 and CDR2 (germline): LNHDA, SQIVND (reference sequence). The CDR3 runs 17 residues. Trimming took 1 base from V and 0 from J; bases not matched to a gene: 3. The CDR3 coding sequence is TGTGCCAGTAGTATAGCTAGCGGGGGGCCTAGCACAGATACGCAGTATTTT. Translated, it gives CASSIASGGPSTDTQYF.

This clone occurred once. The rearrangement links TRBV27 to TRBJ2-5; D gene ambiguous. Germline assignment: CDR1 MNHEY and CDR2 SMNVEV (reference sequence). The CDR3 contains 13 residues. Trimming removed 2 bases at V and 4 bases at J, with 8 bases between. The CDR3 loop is CASSLILGETQYF. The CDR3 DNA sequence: TGTGCCAGCAGTTTAATACTCGGAGAGACCCAGTACTTC.

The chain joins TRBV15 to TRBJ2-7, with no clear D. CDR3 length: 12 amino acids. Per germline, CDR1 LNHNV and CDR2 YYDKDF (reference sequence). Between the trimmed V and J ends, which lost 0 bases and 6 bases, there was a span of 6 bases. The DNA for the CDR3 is TGTGCCACCAGCAGAGATCATTCCGAGCAGTACTTC. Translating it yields CATSRDHSEQYF.

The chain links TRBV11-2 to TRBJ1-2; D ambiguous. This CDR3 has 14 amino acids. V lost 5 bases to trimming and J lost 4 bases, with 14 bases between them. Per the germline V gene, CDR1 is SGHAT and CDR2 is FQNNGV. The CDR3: CASSPTGWGYGYTF. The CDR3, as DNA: TGTGCCAGCAGCCCCACGGGTTGGGGCTATGGCTACACCTTC.

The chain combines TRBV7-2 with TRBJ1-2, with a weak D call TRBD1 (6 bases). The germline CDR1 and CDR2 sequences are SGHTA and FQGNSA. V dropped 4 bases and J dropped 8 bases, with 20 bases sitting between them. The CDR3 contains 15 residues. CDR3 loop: CASSYYDRIGGGYTF. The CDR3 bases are TGTGCCAGCAGCTACTACGACAGGATCGGGGGCGGCTACACCTTC.

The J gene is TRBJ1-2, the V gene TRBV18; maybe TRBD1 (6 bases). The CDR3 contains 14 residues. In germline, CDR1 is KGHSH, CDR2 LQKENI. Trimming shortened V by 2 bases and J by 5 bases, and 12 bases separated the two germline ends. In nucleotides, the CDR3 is TGTGCCAGCTCACCAAAGGACAGACTTTATGGCTACACCTTC. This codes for CASSPKDRLYGYTF.

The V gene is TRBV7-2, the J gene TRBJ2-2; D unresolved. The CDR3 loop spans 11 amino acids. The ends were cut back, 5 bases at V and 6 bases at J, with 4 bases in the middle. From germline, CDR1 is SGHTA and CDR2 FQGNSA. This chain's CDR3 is CASSTPGELFF. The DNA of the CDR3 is TGTGCCAGCAGCACGCCCGGGGAGCTGTTTTTT. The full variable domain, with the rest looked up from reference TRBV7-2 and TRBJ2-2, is GAGVSQSPSNKVTEKGKDVELRCDPISGHTALYWYRQSLGQGLEFLIYFQGNSAPDKSGLPSDRFSAERTGGSVSTLTIQRTQQEDSAVYLCASSTPGELFFGEGSRLTVL.

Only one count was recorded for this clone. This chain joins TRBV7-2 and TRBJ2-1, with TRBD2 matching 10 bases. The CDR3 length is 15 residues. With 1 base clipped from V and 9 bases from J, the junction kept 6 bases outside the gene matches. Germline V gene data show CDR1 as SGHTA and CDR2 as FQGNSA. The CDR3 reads CASSLVPSGGGEQFF. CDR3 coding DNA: TGTGCCAGCAGCTTAGTTCCTAGCGGGGGCGGTGAGCAGTTCTTC.

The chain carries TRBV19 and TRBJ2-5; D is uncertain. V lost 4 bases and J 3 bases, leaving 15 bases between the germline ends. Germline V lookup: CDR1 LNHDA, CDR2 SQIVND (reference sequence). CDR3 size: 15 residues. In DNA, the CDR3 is TGTGCCAGTAGTACAGGACGGTTGATTAAAGAGACCCAGTACTTC. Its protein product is CASSTGRLIKETQYF.